The T cell receptor (beta chain) under discussion was sequenced for a study of blood T cell repertoires in COVID-19. Looking at the study overall: Some COVID-19 samples were acute and others convalescent; all came from the United States, Italy and Spain.

Authors' methods: Reference gene primer amplification gave estimated nucleated cell counts. TCRdb keeps only in-frame clones here, not all; method: immunoSEQ multiplex PCR. D and trimming were read from the DNA, whereas the V and J calls and clone size are those reported in that table. The sample comprises 300,000 to 350,000 clones, 90% of which are singletons, and about 6.8% rests with the top ten. A Seattle source enrolled patients during active infection and followed them longitudinally. The sample was peripheral blood. The receptor was derived from a woman aged 25 to 39 with COVID-19, enrolled during active disease.

The CDR3 coding sequence is TGTGCCAGCCATCCAGGGGCCACTAACTATGGCTACACCTTC. Amino acids: CASHPGATNYGYTF. This chain connects TRBV28 to TRBJ1-2, with D possibly being TRBD1 (6 bases). This CDR3 contains 14 residues. Trimming pared 8 bases from V and 0 bases from J, leaving 13 bases between. Looked up from germline, CDR1 is MDHEN and CDR2 is SYDVKM.